A selection of T cell receptor beta chains follows, all from one sample in a study of cytomegalovirus exposure and HLA in healthy donors. Clones were read by immunoSEQ multiplex PCR, and TCRdb kept only the in-frame ones, dropping some. The sample has under 95,000 clones; approximately 7.6% are singletons. Sequencing was done on a sample of PBMCs. The receptors originated from a man between 45 and 60 years old in good health and CMV-seronegative. Each CDR3 is given with its conserved first and last residue. Each record gives: D gene, V gene, J gene, clone size, CDR3 protein, CDR3 DNA. D genes are given only for firm matches. The size field is filled for only some rows; it gives once, few, many or a size class.

TRBD1	TRBV6-6	TRBJ2-7	.	CASSQGQGASYEQYF	TGTGCCAGCAGTCAGGGACAGGGGGCGTCCTACGAGCAGTACTTC
.	TRBV5-4	TRBJ1-1	.	CASSPAEGNTEAFF	TGTGCCAGCAGCCCGGCGGAGGGTAACACTGAAGCTTTCTTT
.	TRBV6-1	TRBJ2-3	few	CASSEKESTQYF	TGTGCCAGCAGTGAGAAGGAGTCTACGCAGTATTTT
.	TRBV2	TRBJ2-7	few	CASSADSFSYEQYF	TGTGCCAGCAGTGCCGACAGTTTCTCCTACGAGCAGTACTTC
.	TRBV27	TRBJ2-7	.	CASSSAAGVSYSEQYF	TGTGCCAGCAGTTCGGCCGCAGGGGTCTCCTACTCCGAGCAGTACTTC
TRBD1	TRBV28	TRBJ2-7	few	CASSPHPGTVGEQYF	TGTGCCAGCAGTCCCCATCCCGGGACAGTCGGAGAGCAGTACTTC
.	TRBV28	TRBJ2-7	few	CASNRGGVYEQYF	TGTGCCAGCAACAGAGGGGGGGTCTACGAGCAGTACTTC
.	TRBV4-2	TRBJ2-2	.	CASSQETGDGELFF	TGTGCCAGCAGCCAAGAAACGGGGGACGGGGAGCTGTTTTTT
.	TRBV5-1	TRBJ1-1	few	CASSLGQTNTEAFF	TGCGCCAGCAGCTTGGGACAGACGAACACTGAAGCTTTCTTT
.	TRBV27	TRBJ2-2	few	CASSFLSFANTGELFF	TGTGCCAGCAGTTTCCTCAGTTTTGCTAACACCGGGGAGCTGTTTTTT
TRBD2	TRBV18	TRBJ2-1	.	CASSSGGEGEQFF	TGTGCCAGCTCAAGCGGGGGGGAAGGTGAGCAGTTCTTC
TRBD1	TRBV5-1	TRBJ1-5	few	CASSEGQSNQPQHF	TGCGCCAGCAGCGAGGGACAGAGCAATCAGCCCCAGCATTTT
.	TRBV18	TRBJ2-7	.	CASSSDLAYEQYF	TGTGCCAGCTCAAGTGACCTAGCCTACGAGCAGTACTTC
.	TRBV2	TRBJ2-7	few	CASRETQYHEQYF	TGTGCCAGCAGGGAGACTCAATACCACGAGCAGTACTTC
.	TRBV9	TRBJ2-1	.	CASSAPRNEQFF	TGTGCCAGCAGCGCCCCCCGCAATGAGCAGTTCTTC
TRBD2	TRBV14	TRBJ2-7	.	CASSQEGLADLSYEQYF	TGTGCCAGCAGCCAAGAAGGGCTAGCGGATTTATCCTACGAGCAGTACTTC
TRBD2	TRBV4-2	TRBJ2-7	few	CASSQGTSGVYEQYF	TGTGCCAGCAGCCAGGGGACTAGCGGGGTCTACGAGCAGTACTTC
.	TRBV19	TRBJ2-2	few	CASSIRWAREINTGELFF	TGTGCCAGTAGTATCCGATGGGCGAGGGAAATAAACACCGGGGAGCTGTTTTTT
TRBD1	TRBV29-1	TRBJ1-2	few	CSVGEGGDGYTF	TGCAGCGTTGGGGAAGGGGGCGATGGCTACACCTTC
TRBD1	TRBV9	TRBJ2-3	few	CASSTGDRDMTDTQYF	TGTGCCAGCAGCACGGGGGACAGGGATATGACAGATACGCAGTATTTT
.	TRBV28	TRBJ1-2	few	CASTSPGTYGYTF	TGTGCCAGCACATCTCCCGGGACATATGGCTACACCTTC
.	TRBV2	TRBJ2-7	few	CASRGRGLHEQYF	TGTGCCAGCAGGGGGCGGGGGCTCCACGAGCAGTACTTC
TRBD1	TRBV6-5	TRBJ2-1	.	CASSYSTGQVFGEQFF	TGTGCCAGCAGTTACTCTACGGGACAGGTATTCGGTGAGCAGTTCTTC
TRBD2	TRBV7-6	TRBJ2-2	.	CASSLAIMLAGAKNTGELFF	TGTGCCAGCAGCTTAGCGATAATGCTAGCGGGGGCTAAGAACACCGGGGAGCTGTTTTTT
TRBD2	TRBV7-2	TRBJ2-1	few	CASSSGLAGSQFF	TGTGCCAGCAGCTCGGGACTAGCGGGATCCCAGTTCTTC
.	TRBV28	TRBJ1-1	few	CASTKPGGPEAFF	TGTGCCAGCACGAAACCGGGGGGACCTGAAGCTTTCTTT
.	TRBV5-1	TRBJ1-1	.	CASSLGSGMGLTEAFF	TGCGCCAGCAGCTTGGGGTCCGGGATGGGTCTCACTGAAGCTTTCTTT
.	TRBV30	TRBJ2-5	few	CAWSVGSVETQYF	TGTGCCTGGAGTGTTGGTAGCGTGGAGACCCAGTACTTC
TRBD1	TRBV5-1	TRBJ2-3	few	CASSRLGDRGFNTQYF	TGCGCCAGCAGCCGCCTCGGGGACAGGGGCTTTAATACGCAGTATTTT
TRBD1	TRBV27	TRBJ1-4	few	CASSSPRTGGRNEKLFF	TGTGCCAGCAGTTCGCCTCGGACAGGGGGCCGGAATGAAAAACTGTTTTTT
.	TRBV4-3	TRBJ1-1	.	CASSQDRGRDFTEAFF	TGCGCCAGCAGCCAAGATCGGGGCAGGGACTTCACTGAAGCTTTCTTT
.	TRBV7-7	TRBJ2-2	.	CASSQQGIVTGELFF	TGTGCTAGCAGCCAACAGGGAATAGTCACCGGGGAGCTGTTTTTT